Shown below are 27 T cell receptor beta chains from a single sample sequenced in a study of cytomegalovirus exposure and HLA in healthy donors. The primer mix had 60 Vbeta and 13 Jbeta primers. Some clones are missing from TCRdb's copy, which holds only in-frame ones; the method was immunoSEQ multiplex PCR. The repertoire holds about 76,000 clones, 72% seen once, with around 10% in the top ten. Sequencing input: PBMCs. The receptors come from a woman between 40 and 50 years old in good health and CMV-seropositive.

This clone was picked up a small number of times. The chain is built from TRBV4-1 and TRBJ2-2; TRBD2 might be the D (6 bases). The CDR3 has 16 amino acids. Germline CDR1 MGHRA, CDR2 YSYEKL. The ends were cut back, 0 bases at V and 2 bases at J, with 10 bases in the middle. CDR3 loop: CASSQEVRDNTGELFF. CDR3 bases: TGCGCCAGCAGCCAAGAAGTGCGGGATAACACCGGGGAGCTGTTTTTT.

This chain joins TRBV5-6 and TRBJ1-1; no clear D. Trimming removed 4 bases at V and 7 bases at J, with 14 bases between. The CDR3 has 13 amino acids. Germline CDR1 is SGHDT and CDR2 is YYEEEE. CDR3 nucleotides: TGTGCCAGCAGCCTCTTCCAACTTAATGAAGCTTTCTTT. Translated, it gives CASSLFQLNEAFF.

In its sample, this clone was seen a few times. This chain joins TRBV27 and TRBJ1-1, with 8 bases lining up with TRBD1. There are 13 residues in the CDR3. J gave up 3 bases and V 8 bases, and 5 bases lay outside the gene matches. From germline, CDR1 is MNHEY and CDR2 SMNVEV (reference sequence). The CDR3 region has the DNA TGTGCCAGCTGCAGGGGGCCTTACACTGAAGCTTTCTTT. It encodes CASCRGPYTEAFF.

The CDR3 loop reads CASRLEGQGDYEQYF. CDR3 sequence (DNA): TGTGCAAGTCGCTTAGAAGGACAGGGAGACTACGAGCAGTACTTC. This chain connects TRBV12-2 to TRBJ2-7; whether TRBD1, the table's D call, matches the DNA was not checked. TRBV12-2 is given as a pseudogene. The CDR3 is 15 residues long.

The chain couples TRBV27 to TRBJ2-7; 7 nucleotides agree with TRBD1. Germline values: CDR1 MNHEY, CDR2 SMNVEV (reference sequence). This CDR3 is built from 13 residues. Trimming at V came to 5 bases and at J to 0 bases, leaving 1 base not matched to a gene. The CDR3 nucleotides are TGTGCCAGCAGTACAGGGGACTCCTACGAGCAGTACTTC. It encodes CASSTGDSYEQYF.

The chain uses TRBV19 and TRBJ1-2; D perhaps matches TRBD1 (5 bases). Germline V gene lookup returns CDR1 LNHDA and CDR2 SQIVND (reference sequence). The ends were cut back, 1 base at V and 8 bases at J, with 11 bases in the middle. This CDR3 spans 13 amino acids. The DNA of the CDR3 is TGTGCCAGTAGTATAGTGGACAAGGCCGGCTACACCTTC. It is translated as CASSIVDKAGYTF.

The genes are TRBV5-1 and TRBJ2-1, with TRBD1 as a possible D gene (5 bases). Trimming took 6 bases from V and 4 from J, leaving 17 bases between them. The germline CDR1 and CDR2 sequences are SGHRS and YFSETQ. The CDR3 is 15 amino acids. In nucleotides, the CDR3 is TGCGCCAGCAAGAAGTGGGTAGGGGATTACAATGAGCAGTTCTTC. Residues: CASKKWVGDYNEQFF.

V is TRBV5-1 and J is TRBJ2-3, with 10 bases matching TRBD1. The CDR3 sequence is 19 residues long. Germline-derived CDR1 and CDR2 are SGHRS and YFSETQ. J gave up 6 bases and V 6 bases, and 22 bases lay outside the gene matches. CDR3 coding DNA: TGCGCCAGCACAGTCTCGCTGACAGGGGGCGAGTCAGAAAGGGATACGCAGTATTTT. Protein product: CASTVSLTGGESERDTQYF. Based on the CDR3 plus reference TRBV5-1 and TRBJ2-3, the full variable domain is KAGVTQTPRYLIKTRGQQVTLSCSPISGHRSVSWYQQTPGQGLQFLFEYFSETQRNKGNFPGRFSGRQFSNSRSEMNVSTLELGDSALYLCASTVSLTGGESERDTQYFGPGTRLTVL.

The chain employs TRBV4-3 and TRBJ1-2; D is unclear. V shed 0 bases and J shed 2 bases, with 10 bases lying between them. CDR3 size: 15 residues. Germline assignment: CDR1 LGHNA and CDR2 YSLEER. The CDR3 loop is CASSQERSRNYGYTF. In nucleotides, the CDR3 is TGCGCCAGCAGCCAAGAGAGATCTCGGAACTATGGCTACACCTTC.

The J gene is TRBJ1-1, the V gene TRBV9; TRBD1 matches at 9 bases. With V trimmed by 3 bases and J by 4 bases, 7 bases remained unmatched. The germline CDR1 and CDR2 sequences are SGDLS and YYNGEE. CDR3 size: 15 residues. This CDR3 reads CASSAGTGPFTEAFF. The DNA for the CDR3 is TGTGCCAGCAGCGCCGGGACAGGGCCGTTCACTGAAGCTTTCTTT.

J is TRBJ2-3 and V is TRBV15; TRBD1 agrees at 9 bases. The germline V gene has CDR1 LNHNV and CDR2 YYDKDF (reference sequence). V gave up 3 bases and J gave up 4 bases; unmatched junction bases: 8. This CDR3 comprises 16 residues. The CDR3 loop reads CATSRTTGQGSDTQYF. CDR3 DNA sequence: TGTGCCACCAGCAGGACTACGGGACAGGGATCAGATACGCAGTATTTT. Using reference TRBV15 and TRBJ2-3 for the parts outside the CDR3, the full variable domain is DAMVIQNPRYQVTQFGKPVTLSCSQTLNHNVMYWYQQKSSQAPKLLFHYYDKDFNNEADTPDNFQSRRPNTSFCFLDIRSPGLGDTAMYLCATSRTTGQGSDTQYFGPGTRLTVL.

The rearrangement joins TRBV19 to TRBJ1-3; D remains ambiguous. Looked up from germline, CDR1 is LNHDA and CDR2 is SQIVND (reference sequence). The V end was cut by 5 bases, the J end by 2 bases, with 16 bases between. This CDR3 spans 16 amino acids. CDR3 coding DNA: TGTGCCAGTAGTGAACCCGCCCGACTCACTGGAAACACCATATATTTT. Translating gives CASSEPARLTGNTIYF.

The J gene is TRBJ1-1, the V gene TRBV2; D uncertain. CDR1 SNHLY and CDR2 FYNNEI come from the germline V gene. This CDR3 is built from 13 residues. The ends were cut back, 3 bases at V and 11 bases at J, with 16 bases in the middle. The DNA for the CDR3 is TGTGCCAGCAGTGAGGAGGAAGGTTGCGTGGCTTTCTTT. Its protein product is CASSEEEGCVAFF. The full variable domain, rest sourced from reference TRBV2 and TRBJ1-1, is EPEVTQTPSHQVTQMGQEVILRCVPISNHLYFYWYRQILGQKVEFLVSFYNNEISEKSEIFDDQFSVERPDGSNFTLKIRSTKLEDSAMYFCASSEEEGCVAFFGQGTRLTVV.

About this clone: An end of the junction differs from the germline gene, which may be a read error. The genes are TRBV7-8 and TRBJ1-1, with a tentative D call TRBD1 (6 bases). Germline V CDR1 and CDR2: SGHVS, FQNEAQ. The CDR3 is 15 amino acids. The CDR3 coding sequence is TGTGCCAGCACCTTAATGGGGGCTCTGGGCACTGAAGCTTTCTTT. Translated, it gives CASTLMGALGTEAFF. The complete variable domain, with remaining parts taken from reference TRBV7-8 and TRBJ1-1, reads GAGVSQSPRYKVAKRGQDVALRCDPISGHVSLFWYQQALGQGPEFLTYFQNEAQLDKSGLPSDRFFAERPEGSVSTLKIQRTQQEDSAVYLCASTLMGALGTEAFFGQGTRLTVV.

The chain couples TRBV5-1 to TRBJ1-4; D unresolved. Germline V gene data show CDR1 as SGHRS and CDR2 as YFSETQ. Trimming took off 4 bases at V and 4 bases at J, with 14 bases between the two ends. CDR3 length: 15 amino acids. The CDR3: CASSRRSPGNEKLFF. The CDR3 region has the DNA TGCGCCAGCAGCCGCCGGAGCCCGGGTAATGAAAAACTGTTTTTT.

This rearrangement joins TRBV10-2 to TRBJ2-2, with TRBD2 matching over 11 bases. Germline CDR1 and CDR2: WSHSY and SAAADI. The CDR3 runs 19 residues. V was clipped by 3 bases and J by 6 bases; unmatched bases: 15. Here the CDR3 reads CASSETYTTSGSIAGELFF. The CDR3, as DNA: TGCGCCAGCAGTGAAACTTATACCACTAGCGGGAGCATCGCCGGGGAGCTGTTTTTT.

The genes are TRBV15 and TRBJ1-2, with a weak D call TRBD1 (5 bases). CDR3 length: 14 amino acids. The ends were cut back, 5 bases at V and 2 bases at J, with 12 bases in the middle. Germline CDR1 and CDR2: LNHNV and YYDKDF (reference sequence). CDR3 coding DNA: TGTGCCACCAGCCAAGGGGCAGGGAACTATGGCTACACCTTC. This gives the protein CATSQGAGNYGYTF.

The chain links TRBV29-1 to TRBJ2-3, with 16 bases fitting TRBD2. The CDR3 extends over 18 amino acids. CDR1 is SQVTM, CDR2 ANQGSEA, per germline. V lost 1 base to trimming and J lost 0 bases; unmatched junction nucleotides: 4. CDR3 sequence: CSVEGGLAGGLSTDTQYF. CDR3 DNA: TGCAGCGTTGAAGGGGGACTAGCGGGGGGGCTAAGCACAGATACGCAGTATTTT.

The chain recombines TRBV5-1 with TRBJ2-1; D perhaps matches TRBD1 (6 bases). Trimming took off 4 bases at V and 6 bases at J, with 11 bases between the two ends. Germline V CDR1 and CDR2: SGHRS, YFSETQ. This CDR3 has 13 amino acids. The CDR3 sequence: CASSPGQSNEQFF. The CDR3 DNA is TGCGCCAGCAGCCCCGGACAGTCCAATGAGCAGTTCTTC.

CDR3 region: CASSQYIGGGPLPYF. CDR3 DNA: TGTGCCAGCAGTCAATATATTGGAGGAGGGCCGCTCCCCTACTTC. The rearrangement uses TRBV2 and TRBJ2-7; weak D call: TRBD2 (6 bases). There are 15 residues in the CDR3. CDR1 and CDR2 (germline): SNHLY, FYNNEI. V was cut by 5 bases and J by 13 bases, with 27 bases left in between.

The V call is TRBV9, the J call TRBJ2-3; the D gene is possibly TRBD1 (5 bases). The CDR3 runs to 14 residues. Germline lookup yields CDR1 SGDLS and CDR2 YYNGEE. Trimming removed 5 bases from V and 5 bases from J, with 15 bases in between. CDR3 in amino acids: CASSPGMGGDTQYF. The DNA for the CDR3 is TGTGCCAGCAGTCCAGGGATGGGTGGAGATACGCAGTATTTT.

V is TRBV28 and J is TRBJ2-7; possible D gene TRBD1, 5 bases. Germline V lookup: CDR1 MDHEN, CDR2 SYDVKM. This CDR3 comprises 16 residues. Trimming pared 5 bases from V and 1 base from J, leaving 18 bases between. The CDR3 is CASSGRVAGLSYEQYF. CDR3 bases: TGTGCCAGCAGTGGACGGGTAGCAGGGCTTTCCTACGAGCAGTACTTC.

The CDR3 region has the DNA TGTGCCTGGAAGCGGGGGGCAGGCAATGAGCAGTTCTTC. It specifies CAWKRGAGNEQFF. J is TRBJ2-1 and V is TRBV30; 9 positions agree with TRBD2. The CDR3 extends over 13 amino acids. The V segment lost 4 bases and the J segment 6 bases; nucleotides outside the gene matches: 4. Germline CDR1 reads GTSNPN; CDR2 reads SVGIG (reference sequence).

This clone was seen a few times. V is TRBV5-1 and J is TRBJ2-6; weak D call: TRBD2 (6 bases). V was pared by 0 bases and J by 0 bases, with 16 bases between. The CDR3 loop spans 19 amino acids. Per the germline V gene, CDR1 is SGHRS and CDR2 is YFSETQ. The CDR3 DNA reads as TGCGCCAGCAGCTTGGCCGGGAGAGGGTACGCCTCTGGGGCCAACGTCCTGACTTTC. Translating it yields CASSLAGRGYASGANVLTF.

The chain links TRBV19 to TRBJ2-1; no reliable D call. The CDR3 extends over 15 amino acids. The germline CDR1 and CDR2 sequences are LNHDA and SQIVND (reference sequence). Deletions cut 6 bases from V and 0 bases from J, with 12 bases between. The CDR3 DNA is TGTGCCAGTAGCACCGGGTCTCGCTCCTACAATGAGCAGTTCTTC. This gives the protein CASSTGSRSYNEQFF.

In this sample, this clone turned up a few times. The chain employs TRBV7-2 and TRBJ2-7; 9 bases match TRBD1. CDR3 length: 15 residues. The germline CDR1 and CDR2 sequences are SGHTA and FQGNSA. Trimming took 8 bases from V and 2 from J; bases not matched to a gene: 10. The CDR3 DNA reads TGTGCCAGCTGCCGAGACAGGGGGGGAACCTACGAGCAGTACTTC. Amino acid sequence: CASCRDRGGTYEQYF.

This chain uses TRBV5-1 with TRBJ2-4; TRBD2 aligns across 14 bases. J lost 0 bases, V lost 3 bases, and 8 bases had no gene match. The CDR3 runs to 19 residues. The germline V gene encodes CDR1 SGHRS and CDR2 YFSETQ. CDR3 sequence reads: CASSSGLAGGSLAKNIQYF. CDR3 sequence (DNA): TGCGCCAGCAGCTCAGGACTAGCGGGAGGTTCCCTAGCCAAAAACATTCAGTACTTC.